What follows are 18 T cell receptor beta chains derived from one specimen sequenced in a study of blood T cell repertoires in COVID-19. Profiled with immunoSEQ multiplex PCR; TCRdb holds only in-frame clones, not every one. The data show 390,000 or so clones, roughly 88% seen once. The sequenced sample was peripheral blood. These receptors were obtained from a woman aged 25 to 39 with active or convalescent COVID-19.

The chain combines TRBV23-1 with TRBJ2-1; TRBD1 matches 7 bases. TRBV23-1 is classed as an ORF, of uncertain function. Trimming at V came to 2 bases and at J to 6 bases, leaving 1 base not matched to a gene. The CDR3 extends over 13 amino acids. Here the CDR3 reads CASSQTGVNEQFF. In DNA form, the CDR3 reads TGCGCCAGCAGTCAAACAGGGGTCAATGAGCAGTTCTTC.

The chain uses TRBV28 and TRBJ2-6, with TRBD2 identical over 13 bases. This CDR3 has 15 residues. From germline, CDR1 is MDHEN and CDR2 SYDVKM. CDR3 protein: CGTSGGSSGANVLTF. Here the CDR3 DNA reads TGTGGGACTAGCGGGGGATCCTCTGGGGCCAACGTCCTGACTTTC.

The rearrangement joins TRBV27 to TRBJ1-5; 10 positions agree with TRBD1. Per germline, CDR1 MNHEY and CDR2 SMNVEV (reference sequence). This CDR3 has 15 residues. The ends lost 11 bases at V and 3 bases at J; junction bases unmatched: 10. Written as DNA, the CDR3 is TGTGCCGTCGGACAGGGGGGCGTCTACAATCAGCCCCAGCATTTT. Its translation: CAVGQGGVYNQPQHF.

The V gene is TRBV2, the J gene TRBJ1-1; possibly TRBD1 for D (5 bases). This CDR3 region has 15 residues. CDR1 is SNHLY, CDR2 FYNNEI, per germline. The germline V and J ends were trimmed by 1 base and 0 bases, with 9 bases remaining between them. This CDR3 reads CASSEGRGMNTEAFF. The CDR3 bases are TGTGCCAGCAGTGAAGGGCGGGGGATGAACACTGAAGCTTTCTTT.

This clone was detected only once. The J gene is TRBJ2-2, the V gene TRBV5-1; 8 bases fit TRBD2. The CDR3 runs to 13 residues. CDR1 is SGHRS and CDR2 is YFSETQ in the germline V gene. V trimming: 4 bases; J trimming: 6 bases; junction bases outside the gene matches: 2. The CDR3 protein is CASSVSGAGELFF. CDR3 DNA: TGCGCCAGCAGCGTTAGCGGGGCCGGGGAGCTGTTTTTT.

The rearrangement uses TRBV4-1 and TRBJ2-1; TRBD2 agrees at 11 bases. The CDR3 runs 15 residues. V shed 4 bases and J 8 bases; nucleotides not matched to a gene: 7. Looked up from germline, CDR1 is MGHRA and CDR2 is YSYEKL. The CDR3 reads CASSLLAGVMDEQFF. Written as DNA, the CDR3 is TGCGCCAGCAGCCTACTAGCGGGGGTAATGGATGAGCAGTTCTTC.

The chain recombines TRBV7-9 with TRBJ2-2, with D perhaps TRBD1 (5 bases). The ends were cut back, 5 bases at V and 2 bases at J, with 12 bases in the middle. The CDR3 consists of 15 residues. Germline V lookup: CDR1 SEHNR, CDR2 FQNEAQ (reference sequence). The CDR3 protein is CASSPRQINTGELFF. The CDR3 DNA reads TGTGCCAGCAGCCCTCGACAGATTAACACCGGGGAGCTGTTTTTT.

In its sample, this clone was seen a few times. This sequence joins TRBV5-6 and TRBJ2-3; D is perhaps TRBD1 (7 bases). The CDR3 is 15 residues long. Deletions cut 4 bases from V and 1 base from J, with 13 bases between. CDR1 is SGHDT, CDR2 YYEEEE, per germline. The CDR3 nucleotides are TGTGCCAGCAGCCTTGCGGGACAGCGCACAGATACGCAGTATTTT. Translated, it gives CASSLAGQRTDTQYF.

The V call is TRBV7-8, the J call TRBJ1-2; D is undetermined. The CDR3 spans 12 residues. Germline lookup yields CDR1 SGHVS and CDR2 FQNEAQ. Trimming stripped 3 bases from V and 3 bases from J, with 5 bases between. This CDR3 reads CASSFSDYGYTF. CDR3 sequence (DNA): TGTGCCAGCAGCTTCTCCGACTATGGCTACACCTTC.

CDR3 in amino acids: CSVRRRLDYNEQFF. CDR3 nucleotide sequence: TGCAGCGTTCGGAGGCGGTTGGACTACAATGAGCAGTTCTTC. This rearrangement joins TRBV29-1 to TRBJ2-1; possibly TRBD2 for D (5 bases). Trimming left V 5 bases short and J 3 bases short, with 14 bases between. The CDR3 spans 14 residues. Germline loops: CDR1 SQVTM, CDR2 ANQGSEA.

The chain has TRBV27 and TRBJ2-7, with TRBD1 matching over 7 bases. The CDR3 covers 15 residues. After removal of 6 bases from V and 0 bases from J, the junction contained 8 bases not matched to a gene. Looked up from germline, CDR1 is MNHEY and CDR2 is SMNVEV (reference sequence). The CDR3 coding sequence is TGTGCCAGCAGCCGGACAGGACTCAGCTCCTACGAGCAGTACTTC. This encodes CASSRTGLSSYEQYF.

The rearrangement uses TRBV29-1 and TRBJ1-2, with no clear D. Trimming shortened V by 6 bases and J by 6 bases, and 14 bases separated the two germline ends. This CDR3 has 12 amino acids. Germline V CDR1 and CDR2: SQVTM, ANQGSEA. The CDR3 coding sequence is TGCAGCGTGAGGAACGGCGGGCATGGCTACACCTTC. Encoded protein: CSVRNGGHGYTF.

The genes are TRBV11-2 and TRBJ2-3; 9 bases are shared with TRBD2. V lost 5 bases, J lost 0 bases, and 9 bases stayed unmatched. The CDR3 loop spans 17 amino acids. The germline V gene encodes CDR1 SGHAT and CDR2 FQNNGV. The CDR3 bases are TGTGCCAGCAGCCAGGGACTAGCCGATCCTAGCACAGATACGCAGTATTTT. As protein: CASSQGLADPSTDTQYF.

This chain joins TRBV7-2 and TRBJ2-3, with a tentative D call TRBD2 (5 bases). The CDR3 totals 15 residues. Per the germline V gene, CDR1 is SGHTA and CDR2 is FQGNSA. The germline V and J ends were trimmed by 0 bases and 10 bases, with 17 bases remaining between them. In nucleotides, the CDR3 is TGTGCCAGCAGCTTAGCGGGCGGGCCAAGGGCTCCGCAGTATTTT. Translating gives CASSLAGGPRAPQYF.

This clone showed up just a few times. The rearrangement links TRBV6-5 to TRBJ1-1, with 9 bases identical to TRBD1. The V and J ends lost 6 bases and 4 bases, in that order; junction bases with no gene match: 9. The germline V gene has CDR1 MNHEY and CDR2 SVGAGI. This CDR3 contains 15 residues. CDR3 nucleotides: TGTGCCAGCAGCACAGGGGGCCGTAGGGGCACTGAAGCTTTCTTT. Its protein product is CASSTGGRRGTEAFF.

The V gene is TRBV5-6, the J gene TRBJ1-1, with D uncertain. There are 15 residues in the CDR3. V was shortened by 0 bases and J by 5 bases, with 14 bases between the two germline ends. Germline values: CDR1 SGHDT, CDR2 YYEEEE. The CDR3 DNA reads TGTGCCAGCAGCTTGGAAGGCACGGGTAGGACTGAAGCTTTCTTT. Protein product: CASSLEGTGRTEAFF.

The chain links TRBV7-9 to TRBJ1-1; weak D call: TRBD1 (6 bases). V shed 6 bases and J shed 0 bases, with 17 bases lying between them. Germline CDR1 and CDR2: SEHNR and FQNEAQ (reference sequence). This CDR3 comprises 16 residues. The CDR3, as DNA: TGTGCCAGCAGTACTACGGACAGCAGCATGAACACTGAAGCTTTCTTT. Translated: CASSTTDSSMNTEAFF. The full variable domain, its missing parts supplied by reference TRBV7-9 and TRBJ1-1, is DTGVSQNPRHKITKRGQNVTFRCDPISEHNRLYWYRQTLGQGPEFLTYFQNEAQLEKSRLLSDRFSAERPKGSFSTLEIQRTEQGDSAMYLCASSTTDSSMNTEAFFGQGTRLTVV.

The J gene is TRBJ2-5, the V gene TRBV6-5; D is unresolved. The CDR3 consists of 12 residues. Germline lookup yields CDR1 MNHEY and CDR2 SVGAGI. V lost 4 bases to trimming and J lost 5 bases, with 8 bases between them. The DNA for the CDR3 is TGTGCCAGCAGTTTCTCACGGGAGACCCAGTACTTC. Translated: CASSFSRETQYF.